Listed below are T cell receptor beta chains from one sample, sequenced in a study of CD8 T cells in ankylosing spondylitis. TCRdb itself ran the 5' RACE reads through MiXCR, one entry per CDR3 protein. The table includes some 130,000 distinct CDR3 sequences, 7.3% detected once. Sequenced material: blood, either unsorted or a sorted T cell fraction (not recorded which). The receptors were gathered from a female donor with ankylosing spondylitis or in good health (not recorded which). Each CDR3 is given with its conserved first and last residue. Fields, in order: D gene, J gene, clone size, V gene, CDR3 protein, CDR3 DNA. A D gene is named only where the DNA matches it firmly. The size of a clone is reported for some rows only, either as once, few or many, or as a class for expanded clones.

d_gene: NA; j_gene: TRBJ2-1; abundance: many; v_gene: TRBV28; CDR3aa: CASSSGSWEQFF; CDR3nt: TGTGCCAGCAGTTCGGGGTCTTGGGAGCAGTTCTTC
d_gene: NA; j_gene: TRBJ2-7; abundance: NA; v_gene: TRBV15; CDR3aa: CATSRDQGNLPPYEQYF; CDR3nt: TGTGCCACCAGCAGAGATCAAGGAAACCTTCCTCCCTACGAGCAGTACTTC
d_gene: TRBD1; j_gene: TRBJ1-1; abundance: many; v_gene: TRBV6-1; CDR3aa: CASSEGQGFGDTEAFF; CDR3nt: TGTGCCAGCAGTGAGGGACAGGGATTCGGGGATACTGAAGCTTTCTTT
d_gene: NA; j_gene: TRBJ2-3; abundance: many; v_gene: TRBV7-2; CDR3aa: CASSFSSGTDTQYF; CDR3nt: TGTGCCAGCAGCTTTTCTAGCGGCACAGATACGCAGTATTTT
d_gene: NA; j_gene: TRBJ1-1; abundance: many; v_gene: TRBV20-1; CDR3aa: CSARHEGNTEAFF; CDR3nt: TGCAGTGCTAGGCATGAAGGGAACACTGAAGCTTTCTTT
d_gene: NA; j_gene: TRBJ2-1; abundance: NA; v_gene: TRBV29-1; CDR3aa: CSVEFRYNEQFF; CDR3nt: TGCAGCGTTGAGTTCCGTTACAATGAGCAGTTCTTC
d_gene: TRBD2; j_gene: TRBJ2-5; abundance: NA; v_gene: TRBV7-8; CDR3aa: CASSPEVAGGLETQYF; CDR3nt: TGTGCCAGCAGCCCGGAAGTAGCGGGGGGTTTGGAGACCCAGTACTTC
d_gene: NA; j_gene: TRBJ1-1; abundance: many; v_gene: TRBV3-1; CDR3aa: CASSQVGVRGRNTEAFF; CDR3nt: TGTGCCAGCAGCCAAGTGGGGGTCAGGGGTCGGAACACTGAAGCTTTCTTT
d_gene: NA; j_gene: TRBJ1-6; abundance: many; v_gene: TRBV20-1; CDR3aa: CSAPRDLLSGSPLHF; CDR3nt: TGCAGTGCCCCCAGGGACTTACTCTCAGGGTCACCCCTCCACTTT
d_gene: NA; j_gene: TRBJ1-2; abundance: many; v_gene: TRBV18; CDR3aa: CASSPDQGNYGYTF; CDR3nt: TGTGCCAGCTCACCGGACCAGGGCAACTATGGCTACACCTTC
d_gene: NA; j_gene: TRBJ1-2; abundance: many; v_gene: TRBV12-3/TRBV12-4; CDR3aa: CASSQGFPNYGYTF; CDR3nt: TGTGCCAGCAGTCAGGGGTTTCCTAACTATGGCTACACCTTC
d_gene: NA; j_gene: TRBJ1-4; abundance: few; v_gene: TRBV7-2; CDR3aa: CASSLSTAAEKLFF; CDR3nt: TGTGCCAGCAGCTTAAGTACAGCCGCTGAAAAACTGTTTTTT
d_gene: NA; j_gene: TRBJ1-4; abundance: many; v_gene: TRBV11-1; CDR3aa: CASSLKVRGRAGPEDEKLFF; CDR3nt: TGTGCCAGCAGCTTAAAAGTACGGGGTCGCGCGGGCCCCGAGGATGAAAAACTGTTTTTT
d_gene: NA; j_gene: TRBJ1-2; abundance: many; v_gene: TRBV6-2/TRBV6-3; CDR3aa: CASSPPGSLALYGYTF; CDR3nt: TGTGCCAGCAGTCCCCCCGGGTCGCTCGCACTCTATGGCTACACCTTC
d_gene: NA; j_gene: TRBJ1-1; abundance: many; v_gene: TRBV5-6; CDR3aa: CASSLGDRNAFF; CDR3nt: TGTGCCAGCAGCTTGGGAGACAGGAACGCTTTCTTT
d_gene: NA; j_gene: TRBJ2-7; abundance: few; v_gene: TRBV7-9; CDR3aa: CASSRDLGLNEQYF; CDR3nt: TGTGCCAGCAGTCGAGATCTGGGCCTTAACGAGCAGTACTTC
d_gene: NA; j_gene: TRBJ1-5; abundance: NA; v_gene: TRBV7-8; CDR3aa: CASSTSRTVNQPQHF; CDR3nt: TGTGCCAGCAGCACTTCTCGGACAGTCAATCAGCCCCAGCATTTT
d_gene: NA; j_gene: TRBJ1-1; abundance: NA; v_gene: TRBV12-2; CDR3aa: CASRHQGGYTEAFF; CDR3nt: TGTGCAAGTCGCCATCAGGGGGGATACACTGAAGCTTTCTTT
d_gene: NA; j_gene: TRBJ1-1; abundance: many; v_gene: TRBV12-3/TRBV12-4; CDR3aa: CASSFQGFEAFF; CDR3nt: TGTGCCAGCAGTTTCCAGGGCTTTGAAGCTTTCTTT
d_gene: NA; j_gene: TRBJ2-3; abundance: many; v_gene: TRBV7-6; CDR3aa: CASSLGVGGGTDTQYF; CDR3nt: TGTGCCAGCAGCTTAGGGGTCGGCGGGGGCACAGATACGCAGTATTTT
d_gene: NA; j_gene: TRBJ1-6; abundance: many; v_gene: TRBV20-1; CDR3aa: CSATQGAGNSPLHF; CDR3nt: TGCAGTGCTACCCAGGGCGCAGGGAATTCACCCCTCCACTTT
d_gene: NA; j_gene: TRBJ2-5; abundance: many; v_gene: TRBV5-4; CDR3aa: CASSLDSVETQYF; CDR3nt: TGTGCCAGCAGCTTGGACTCCGTGGAGACCCAGTACTTC
d_gene: NA; j_gene: TRBJ1-1; abundance: few; v_gene: TRBV4-2; CDR3aa: CASSQGEGIGNTEAFF; CDR3nt: TGTGCCAGCAGCCAAGGGGAGGGGATCGGCAACACTGAAGCTTTCTTT
d_gene: NA; j_gene: TRBJ1-4; abundance: NA; v_gene: TRBV7-9; CDR3aa: CASSSRHGTNEKLFF; CDR3nt: TGTGCCAGCAGCTCCCGACACGGAACAAATGAAAAACTGTTTTTT
d_gene: NA; j_gene: TRBJ1-6; abundance: many; v_gene: TRBV5-1; CDR3aa: CASSLDIQGNSPLHF; CDR3nt: TGCGCCAGCAGCTTGGATATCCAGGGGAATTCACCCCTCCACTTT
d_gene: NA; j_gene: TRBJ1-2; abundance: many; v_gene: TRBV7-2; CDR3aa: CASSLAPLTGGYTF; CDR3nt: TGTGCCAGCAGCTTAGCGCCTCTCACAGGTGGCTACACCTTC
d_gene: NA; j_gene: TRBJ2-2; abundance: many; v_gene: TRBV20-1; CDR3aa: CSAKHTISNTGELFF; CDR3nt: TGCAGTGCTAAACACACCATCTCGAACACCGGGGAGCTGTTTTTT
d_gene: TRBD1; j_gene: TRBJ2-3; abundance: many; v_gene: TRBV12-3/TRBV12-4; CDR3aa: CASHDREKTDTQYF; CDR3nt: TGTGCCAGCCATGACAGGGAGAAAACAGATACGCAGTATTTT
d_gene: TRBD1; j_gene: TRBJ2-7; abundance: many; v_gene: TRBV20-1; CDR3aa: CSAPSGSAGGFYEQYF; CDR3nt: TGCAGTGCCCCAAGCGGCTCGGCAGGGGGCTTCTACGAGCAGTACTTC
d_gene: NA; j_gene: TRBJ1-1; abundance: many; v_gene: TRBV7-7; CDR3aa: CASSLYQPLSAEAFF; CDR3nt: TGTGCTAGCAGCTTATATCAGCCTCTCTCCGCGGAAGCTTTCTTT
d_gene: TRBD1; j_gene: TRBJ1-3; abundance: few; v_gene: TRBV7-2; CDR3aa: CASSPDRTTIYF; CDR3nt: TGTGCCAGCAGCCCGGACAGGACCACCATATATTTT
d_gene: TRBD2; j_gene: TRBJ2-1; abundance: few; v_gene: TRBV7-9; CDR3aa: CASSLGGGAQGEQFF; CDR3nt: TGTGCCAGCAGCTTAGGCGGGGGGGCCCAGGGTGAGCAGTTCTTC
d_gene: NA; j_gene: TRBJ2-1; abundance: many; v_gene: TRBV20-1; CDR3aa: CSASISTDQVTYNEQFF; CDR3nt: TGCAGTGCTAGTATATCCACGGACCAGGTTACCTACAATGAGCAGTTCTTC
d_gene: TRBD2; j_gene: TRBJ2-3; abundance: many; v_gene: TRBV6-4; CDR3aa: CASSDTASGGDTQYF; CDR3nt: TGTGCCAGCAGTGACACCGCTAGCGGGGGAGATACGCAGTATTTT
d_gene: NA; j_gene: TRBJ2-7; abundance: NA; v_gene: TRBV4-2; CDR3aa: CASSPPGLRYEQYF; CDR3nt: TGTGCCAGCAGCCCCCCCGGACTACGCTACGAGCAGTACTTC